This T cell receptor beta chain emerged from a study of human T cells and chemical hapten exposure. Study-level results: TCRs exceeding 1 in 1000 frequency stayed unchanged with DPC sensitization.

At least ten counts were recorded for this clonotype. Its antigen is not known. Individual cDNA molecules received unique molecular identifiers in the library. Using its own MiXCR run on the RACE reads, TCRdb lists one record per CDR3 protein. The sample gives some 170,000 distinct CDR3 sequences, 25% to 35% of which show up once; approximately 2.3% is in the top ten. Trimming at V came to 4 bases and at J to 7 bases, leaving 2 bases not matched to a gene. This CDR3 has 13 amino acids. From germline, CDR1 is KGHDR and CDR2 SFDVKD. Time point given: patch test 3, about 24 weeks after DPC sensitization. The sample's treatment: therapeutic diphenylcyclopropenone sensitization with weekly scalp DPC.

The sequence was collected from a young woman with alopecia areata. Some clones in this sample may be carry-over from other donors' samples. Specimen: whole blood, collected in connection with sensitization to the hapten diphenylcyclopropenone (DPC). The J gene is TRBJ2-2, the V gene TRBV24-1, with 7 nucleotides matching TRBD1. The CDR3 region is CATSEYRGGELFF. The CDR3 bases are TGTGCCACCAGTGAATACAGGGGCGGGGAGCTGTTTTTT.